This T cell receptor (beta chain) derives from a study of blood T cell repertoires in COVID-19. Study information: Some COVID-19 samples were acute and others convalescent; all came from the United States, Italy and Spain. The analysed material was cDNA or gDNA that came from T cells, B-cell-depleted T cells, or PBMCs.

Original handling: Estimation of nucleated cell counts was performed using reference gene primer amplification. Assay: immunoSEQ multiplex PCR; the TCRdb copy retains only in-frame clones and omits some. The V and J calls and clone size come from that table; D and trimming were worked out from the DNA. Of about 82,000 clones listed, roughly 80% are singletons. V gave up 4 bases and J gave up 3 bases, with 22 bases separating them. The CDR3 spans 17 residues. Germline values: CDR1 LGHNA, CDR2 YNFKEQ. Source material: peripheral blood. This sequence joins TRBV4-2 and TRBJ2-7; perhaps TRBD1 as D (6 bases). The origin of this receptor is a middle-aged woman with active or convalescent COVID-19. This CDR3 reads CASSPESTGTSNYEQYF. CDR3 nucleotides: TGTGCCAGCAGCCCTGAGAGTACCGGGACAAGCAACTACGAGCAGTACTTC.